This note documents a single T cell receptor (beta chain) sequence. This entry belongs to a study of T cell changes during pregnancy in multiple sclerosis. Germline loops: CDR1 SGHTA, CDR2 FQGTGA. J gave up 6 bases and V 4 bases, and 8 bases lay outside the gene matches. The CDR3 consists of 16 residues. The method was immunoSEQ multiplex PCR; TCRdb's version includes in-frame clones alone and lacks a portion of them. This table holds about 44,000 clones, approximately 92% found once. Sequenced sample: peripheral blood. V is TRBV7-3 and J is TRBJ2-1; 11 nucleotides agree with TRBD2. This sequence originates from a female donor with multiple sclerosis, enrolled in a pregnancy study. The CDR3 sequence is CASSSSSLAGGNEQFF. The CDR3 nucleotides read TGTGCCAGCAGCTCCAGCAGCCTAGCGGGAGGCAATGAGCAGTTCTTC.